What follows are 22 T cell receptor beta chains derived from one specimen sequenced in a study of cytomegalovirus exposure and HLA in healthy donors. The PCR made use of 60 Vbeta and 13 Jbeta primers. The assay was immunoSEQ multiplex PCR, and TCRdb's table has in-frame clones only and misses some. The sample has some 110,000 clones, 77% seen once. Sequencing was carried out using PBMCs. The receptors here all came from a woman aged 40 to 50 in good health and CMV-seropositive.

This chain joins TRBV5-5 and TRBJ2-7; tentatively, D is TRBD1 (5 bases). With 1 base removed from V and 2 bases from J, the gap between germline ends came to 10 bases. Looked up from germline, CDR1 is SGHKS and CDR2 is YYEKEE (reference sequence). The CDR3 has 14 amino acids. CDR3 DNA: TGTGCCAGCAGCTTGTTATCAGGGACCTACGAGCAGTACTTC. This sequence encodes CASSLLSGTYEQYF.

V and J are TRBV15 and TRBJ2-7; D perhaps matches TRBD1 (9 bases). Trimming pared 1 base from V and 5 bases from J, leaving 18 bases between. Germline V gene lookup returns CDR1 LNHNV and CDR2 YYDKDF (reference sequence). The CDR3 sequence is 16 residues long. As DNA, the CDR3 is TGTGCCACCAGCAGAGTCGGGACAGGGACTAGGGACGAGCAGTACTTC. Translation gives CATSRVGTGTRDEQYF.

The V and J genes are TRBV28 and TRBJ2-3, with 8 bases identical to TRBD1. The ends lost 5 bases at V and 6 bases at J; junction bases unmatched: 4. This CDR3 spans 13 amino acids. Germline CDR1 reads MDHEN; CDR2 reads SYDVKM. The CDR3 loop reads CASSQQGVDTQYF. In DNA, the CDR3 is TGTGCCAGCAGTCAACAGGGGGTGGATACGCAGTATTTT.

Comments on this clone: This specimen includes other DNA sequences encoding the same CDR3. The chain recombines TRBV28 with TRBJ2-5; TRBD1 matches 8 bases. Germline V gene data show CDR1 as MDHEN and CDR2 as SYDVKM. The V segment lost 2 bases and the J segment 4 bases; nucleotides outside the gene matches: 15. CDR3 length: 18 residues. The CDR3 DNA is TGTGCCAGCAGTTTAAGACAAGGAGGCAGGGGGCGCCCAGAGACCCAGTACTTC. Protein product: CASSLRQGGRGRPETQYF.

The chain uses TRBV28 and TRBJ2-7, with 8 bases lining up with TRBD1. Germline loops: CDR1 MDHEN, CDR2 SYDVKM. The J segment lost 0 bases and the V segment lost 5 bases, leaving 12 bases of the junction unmatched. The CDR3 is 17 amino acids. CDR3: CASSGDRLPSLSYEQYF. For the CDR3, the DNA is TGTGCCAGCAGTGGGGACAGGCTCCCCTCGCTCTCCTACGAGCAGTACTTC.

This chain connects TRBV6-5 to TRBJ2-7, with 9 bases aligning to TRBD1. J gave up 5 bases and V 4 bases, and 9 bases lay outside the gene matches. The CDR3 runs 15 residues. Germline V gene data show CDR1 as MNHEY and CDR2 as SVGAGI. CDR3 sequence (DNA): TGTGCCAGCAGTTCAACCGGGACAGGGTCTAACGAGCAGTACTTC. Amino acid sequence: CASSSTGTGSNEQYF.

J is TRBJ2-7 and V is TRBV7-2, with TRBD1 matching over 10 bases. J was trimmed by 3 bases and V by 6 bases; bases with no gene match: 2. From germline, CDR1 is SGHTA and CDR2 FQGNSA. The CDR3 is 13 amino acids. The CDR3 coding sequence is TGTGCCAGCAGATGGACAGGGGGCTACGAGCAGTACTTC. Its protein is CASRWTGGYEQYF. The variable domain in full, completed from reference TRBV7-2 and TRBJ2-7, reads GAGVSQSPSNKVTEKGKDVELRCDPISGHTALYWYRQSLGQGLEFLIYFQGNSAPDKSGLPSDRFSAERTGGSVSTLTIQRTQQEDSAVYLCASRWTGGYEQYFGPGTRLTVT.

This sequence joins TRBV6-6 and TRBJ2-5, with TRBD2 matching 8 bases. The CDR3 runs to 15 residues. From germline, CDR1 is MNHNY and CDR2 SVGAGI (reference sequence). V dropped 2 bases and J dropped 1; count of bases not matched to a gene: 3. The CDR3 region is CASSYVGRAQETQYF. The DNA for the CDR3 is TGTGCCAGCAGTTACGTCGGGAGGGCCCAAGAGACCCAGTACTTC.

The sample holds one count of this clone. A read error may account for a junction end that differs from germline. CDR3 sequence reads: CASSLAGGNEQYF. CDR3 nucleotides: TGTGCCAGCAGCCTAGCGGGAGGCAACGAGCAGTACTTC. This rearrangement joins TRBV7-2 to TRBJ2-7, with TRBD2 matching over 11 bases. The germline gives CDR1 SGHTA, CDR2 FQGNSA. The CDR3 has 13 amino acids.

This clone was counted only a few times. The chain employs TRBV7-8 and TRBJ2-2; 7 bases agree with TRBD1. J gave up 7 bases and V 5 bases, and 16 bases lay outside the gene matches. There are 17 residues in the CDR3. The germline CDR1 and CDR2 sequences are SGHVS and FQNEAQ. The CDR3 loop is CASSAKTRGQGGGELFF. The CDR3 DNA reads as TGTGCCAGCAGCGCCAAGACAAGGGGGCAAGGTGGCGGGGAGCTGTTTTTT. The full variable domain, completed using reference TRBV7-8 and TRBJ2-2, is GAGVSQSPRYKVAKRGQDVALRCDPISGHVSLFWYQQALGQGPEFLTYFQNEAQLDKSGLPSDRFFAERPEGSVSTLKIQRTQQEDSAVYLCASSAKTRGQGGGELFFGEGSRLTVL.

The genes are TRBV2 and TRBJ2-1; the match to TRBD2 covers 16 bases. V dropped 6 bases and J dropped 2; count of bases not matched to a gene: 4. This CDR3 is 17 amino acids long. Germline-derived CDR1 and CDR2 are SNHLY and FYNNEI. The CDR3 bases are TGTGCCAGCAGAGAGGGACTAGCGGGAGGGCCCTACAATGAGCAGTTCTTC. Translating it yields CASREGLAGGPYNEQFF.

The V call is TRBV6-6, the J call TRBJ1-4; TRBD1 is a possible D gene (5 bases). Trimming stripped 5 bases from V and 11 bases from J, with 15 bases between. The CDR3 is 13 residues long. The germline gives CDR1 MNHNY, CDR2 SVGAGI (reference sequence). CDR3 nucleotide sequence: TGTGCCAGCAGTCAAACGCGGGACTCTAAACTGTTTTTT. Translated, it gives CASSQTRDSKLFF.

The J gene is TRBJ2-7, the V gene TRBV30; D is uncertain. Germline V gene lookup returns CDR1 GTSNPN and CDR2 SVGIG (reference sequence). The CDR3 is made up of 13 amino acids. V was trimmed by 5 bases and J by 1 base, leaving 12 bases between them. CDR3 coding DNA: TGTGCCTGGGGTCCAGCGATTTCCTACGAGCAGTACTTC. Translated: CAWGPAISYEQYF.

In its sample, this clone was seen a few times. The V gene is TRBV28, the J gene TRBJ2-5, with a tentative D call TRBD2 (6 bases). V lost 6 bases, J lost 3 bases, and 17 bases lay in between. CDR3 length: 15 amino acids. CDR1 MDHEN and CDR2 SYDVKM come from the germline V gene. CDR3 sequence: CASRASGEGEETQYF. The CDR3 DNA reads TGTGCCAGCAGAGCCTCGGGGGAAGGGGAAGAGACCCAGTACTTC.

The gene calls are TRBV7-9 and TRBJ2-7, with a possible D match to TRBD1 (6 bases). This CDR3 contains 16 residues. Trimming pared 1 base from V and 7 bases from J, leaving 20 bases between. CDR1 and CDR2 (germline): SEHNR, FQNEAQ (reference sequence). This CDR3 reads CASSLGVGTPTGEQYF. The CDR3 DNA reads as TGTGCCAGCAGCTTAGGGGTGGGGACACCTACAGGGGAGCAGTACTTC.

Only one count was recorded for this clone. This rearrangement joins TRBV13 to TRBJ1-1; D may be TRBD1 (5 bases). Germline assignment: CDR1 PRHDT and CDR2 FYEKMQ (reference sequence). The ends were cut back, 6 bases at V and 5 bases at J, with 16 bases in the middle. The CDR3 sequence is 14 residues long. CDR3 in amino acids: CASRRAGGGTEAFF. CDR3 DNA sequence: TGTGCCAGCAGAAGGGCCGGGGGAGGGACTGAAGCTTTCTTT.

The J gene is TRBJ2-2, the V gene TRBV5-4; 7 nucleotides line up with TRBD2. The V and J ends lost 4 bases and 0 bases, in that order; junction bases with no gene match: 3. The germline CDR1 and CDR2 sequences are SGHNT and YYREEE (reference sequence). The CDR3 totals 15 residues. The CDR3 protein is CASSPGLANTGELFF. The DNA for the CDR3 is TGTGCCAGCAGCCCCGGACTAGCGAACACCGGGGAGCTGTTTTTT.

The chain combines TRBV19 with TRBJ2-2; D perhaps matches TRBD1 (6 bases). The CDR3 has 15 amino acids. The germline V gene encodes CDR1 LNHDA and CDR2 SQIVND (reference sequence). Trimming removed 1 base at V and 3 bases at J, with 9 bases between. The CDR3 nucleotides read TGTGCCAGTAGTATAGGGCAGGGGCACACCGGGGAGCTGTTTTTT. Its protein product is CASSIGQGHTGELFF.

The genes are TRBV10-3 and TRBJ2-3, with TRBD1 matching over 8 bases. Germline CDR1 is ENHRY and CDR2 is SYGVKD. J gave up 5 bases and V 0 bases, and 4 bases lay outside the gene matches. The length of the CDR3 is 15 residues. This CDR3 is CAISESTGVGDTQYF. The CDR3 DNA sequence: TGTGCCATCAGTGAGTCGACAGGGGTAGGAGATACGCAGTATTTT.

The CDR3 coding sequence is TGTGCCAGCAGTTACAGCTACGAATTGAGGGGCTACACCTTC. It translates to CASSYSYELRGYTF. The chain recombines TRBV6-5 with TRBJ1-2; D gene ambiguous. This CDR3 spans 14 amino acids. CDR1 is MNHEY and CDR2 is SVGAGI in the germline V gene. Trimming shortened V by 2 bases and J by 8 bases, and 15 bases separated the two germline ends.

This clone turned up a few times. This chain uses TRBV4-1 with TRBJ1-2; weak D call: TRBD1 (6 bases). The CDR3 runs 13 residues. V was cut by 2 bases and J by 8 bases, with 12 bases left in between. Germline CDR1 MGHRA, CDR2 YSYEKL. Here the CDR3 DNA reads TGCGCCAGCAGCCAACAGGGGCGTATCGGCTACACCTTC. Its translation is CASSQQGRIGYTF.

The chain carries TRBV5-5 and TRBJ2-1; 7 nucleotides align to TRBD2. Germline lookup yields CDR1 SGHKS and CDR2 YYEKEE (reference sequence). CDR3 size: 15 residues. After removal of 4 bases from V and 1 base from J, the junction contained 5 bases not matched to a gene. DNA for the CDR3: TGTGCCAGCAGCCAAGCGGGGTCGTCCTACAATGAGCAGTTCTTC. It translates to CASSQAGSSYNEQFF.